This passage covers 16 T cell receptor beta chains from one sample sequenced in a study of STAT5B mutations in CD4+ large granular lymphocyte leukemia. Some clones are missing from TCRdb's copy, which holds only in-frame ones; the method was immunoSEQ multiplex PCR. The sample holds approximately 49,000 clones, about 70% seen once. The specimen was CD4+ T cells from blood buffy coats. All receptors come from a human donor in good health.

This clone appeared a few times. This CDR3 is CASLSRGGSNQPQHF. The CDR3 region has the DNA TGTGCCAGTTTATCAAGGGGGGGGAGCAATCAGCCCCAGCATTTT. V is TRBV19 and J is TRBJ1-5, with TRBD1 as a possible D gene (6 bases). Looked up from germline, CDR1 is LNHDA and CDR2 is SQIVND (reference sequence). V lost 8 bases, J lost 1 base, and 15 bases lay in between. The CDR3 sequence is 15 residues long.

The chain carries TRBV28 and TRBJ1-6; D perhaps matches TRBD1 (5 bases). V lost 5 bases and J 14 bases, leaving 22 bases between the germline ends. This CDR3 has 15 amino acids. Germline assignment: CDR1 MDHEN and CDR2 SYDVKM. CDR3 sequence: CASSRGNIAREALHF. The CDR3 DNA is TGTGCCAGCAGTCGGGGGAACATCGCTAGGGAGGCCCTCCACTTT.

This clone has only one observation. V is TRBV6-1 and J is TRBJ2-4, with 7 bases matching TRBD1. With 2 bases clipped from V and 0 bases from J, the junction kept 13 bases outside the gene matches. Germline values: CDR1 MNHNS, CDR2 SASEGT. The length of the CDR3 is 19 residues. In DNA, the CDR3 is TGTGCCAGCAGTGAACGGAACAGGGGCTTCCCTTTAGCCAAAAACATTCAGTACTTC. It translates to CASSERNRGFPLAKNIQYF.

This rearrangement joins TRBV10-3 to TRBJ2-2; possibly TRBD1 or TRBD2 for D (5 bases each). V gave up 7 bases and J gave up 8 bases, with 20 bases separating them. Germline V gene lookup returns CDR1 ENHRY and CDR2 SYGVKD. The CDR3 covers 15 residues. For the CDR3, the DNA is TGTGCCATCACTGCTTCAGGGCCCGAGGGGGGGGAGCTGTTTTTT. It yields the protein CAITASGPEGGELFF.

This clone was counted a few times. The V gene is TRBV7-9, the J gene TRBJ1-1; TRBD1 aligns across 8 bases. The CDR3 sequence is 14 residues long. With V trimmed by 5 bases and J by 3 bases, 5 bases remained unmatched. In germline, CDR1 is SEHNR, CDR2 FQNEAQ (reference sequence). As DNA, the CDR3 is TGTGCCAGCAGCCCAGGGGGCTTGGACACTGAAGCTTTCTTT. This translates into CASSPGGLDTEAFF.

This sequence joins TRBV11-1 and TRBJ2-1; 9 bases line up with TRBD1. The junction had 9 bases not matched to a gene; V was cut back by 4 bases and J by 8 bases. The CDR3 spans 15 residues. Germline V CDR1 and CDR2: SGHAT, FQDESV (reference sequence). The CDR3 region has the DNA TGTGCCAGCAGCTCGGGACAGGGCCGCATTCATGAGCAGTTCTTC. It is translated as CASSSGQGRIHEQFF. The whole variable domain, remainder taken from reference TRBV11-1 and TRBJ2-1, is EAEVAQSPRYKITEKSQAVAFWCDPISGHATLYWYRQILGQGPELLVQFQDESVVDDSQLPKDRFSAERLKGVDSTLKIQPAELGDSAMYLCASSSGQGRIHEQFFGPGTRLTVL.

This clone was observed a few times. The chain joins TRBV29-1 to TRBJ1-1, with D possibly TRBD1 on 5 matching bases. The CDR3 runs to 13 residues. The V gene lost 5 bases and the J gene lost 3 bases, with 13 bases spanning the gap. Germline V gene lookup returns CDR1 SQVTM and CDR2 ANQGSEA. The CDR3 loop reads CSVSRVGDTEAFF. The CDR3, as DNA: TGCAGCGTTAGCAGGGTCGGGGACACTGAAGCTTTCTTT.

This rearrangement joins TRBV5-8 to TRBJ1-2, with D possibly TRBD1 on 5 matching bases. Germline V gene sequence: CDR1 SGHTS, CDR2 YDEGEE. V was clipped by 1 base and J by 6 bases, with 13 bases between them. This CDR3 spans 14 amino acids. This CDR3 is CASSLRSRGDGYTF. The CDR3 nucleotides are TGTGCCAGCAGCTTGCGGTCAAGGGGCGATGGCTACACCTTC.

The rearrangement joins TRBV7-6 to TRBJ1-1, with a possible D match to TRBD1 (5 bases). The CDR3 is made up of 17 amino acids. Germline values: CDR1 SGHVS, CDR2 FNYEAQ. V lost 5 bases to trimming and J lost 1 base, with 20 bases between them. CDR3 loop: CASSALQGIAENTEAFF. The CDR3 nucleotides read TGTGCCAGCAGCGCCCTCCAGGGAATAGCGGAGAACACTGAAGCTTTCTTT. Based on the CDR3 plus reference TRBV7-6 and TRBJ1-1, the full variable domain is GAGVSQSPRYKVTKRGQDVALRCDPISGHVSLYWYRQALGQGPEFLTYFNYEAQQDKSGLPNDRFSAERPEGSISTLTIQRTEQRDSAMYRCASSALQGIAENTEAFFGQGTRLTVV.

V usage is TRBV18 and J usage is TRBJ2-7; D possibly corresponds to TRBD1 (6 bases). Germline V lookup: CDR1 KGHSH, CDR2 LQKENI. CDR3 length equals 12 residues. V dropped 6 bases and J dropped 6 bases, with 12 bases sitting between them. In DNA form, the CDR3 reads TGTGCCAGCTCTTCCGCAGGGGCCGAGCAGTACGTC. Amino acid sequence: CASSSAGAEQYV.

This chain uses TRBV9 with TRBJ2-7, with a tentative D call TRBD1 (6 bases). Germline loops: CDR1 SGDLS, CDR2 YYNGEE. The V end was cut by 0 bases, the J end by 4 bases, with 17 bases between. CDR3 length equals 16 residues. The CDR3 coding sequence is TGTGCCAGCAGCGTAGGCTTACAGGGCCTGGGTTACGAGCAGTACTTC. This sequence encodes CASSVGLQGLGYEQYF.

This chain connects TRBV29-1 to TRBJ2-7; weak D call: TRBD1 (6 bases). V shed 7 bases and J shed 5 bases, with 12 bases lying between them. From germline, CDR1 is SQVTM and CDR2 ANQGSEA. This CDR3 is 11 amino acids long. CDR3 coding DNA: TGCAGCGCCCGGGGACAAGACGAGCAGTACTTC. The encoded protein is CSARGQDEQYF.

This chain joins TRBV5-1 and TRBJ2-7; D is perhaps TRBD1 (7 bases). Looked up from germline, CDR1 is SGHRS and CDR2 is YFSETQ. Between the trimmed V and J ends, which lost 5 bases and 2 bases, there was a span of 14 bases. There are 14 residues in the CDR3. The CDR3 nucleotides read TGCGCCAGCAGTCTTACAGGGGAGGCCTACGAGCAGTACTTC. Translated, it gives CASSLTGEAYEQYF. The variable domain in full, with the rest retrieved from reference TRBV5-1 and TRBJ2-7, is KAGVTQTPRYLIKTRGQQVTLSCSPISGHRSVSWYQQTPGQGLQFLFEYFSETQRNKGNFPGRFSGRQFSNSRSEMNVSTLELGDSALYLCASSLTGEAYEQYFGPGTRLTVT.

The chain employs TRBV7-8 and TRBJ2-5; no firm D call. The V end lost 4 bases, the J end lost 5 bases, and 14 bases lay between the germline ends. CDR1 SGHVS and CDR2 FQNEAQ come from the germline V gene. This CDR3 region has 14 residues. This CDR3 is CASSSSAYWETQYF. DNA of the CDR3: TGTGCCAGCAGCTCCTCCGCGTACTGGGAGACCCAGTACTTC.

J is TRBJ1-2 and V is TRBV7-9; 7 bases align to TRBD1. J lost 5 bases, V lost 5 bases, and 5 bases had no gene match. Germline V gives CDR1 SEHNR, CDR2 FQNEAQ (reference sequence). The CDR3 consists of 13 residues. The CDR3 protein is CASSQGGSYGYTF. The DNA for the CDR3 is TGTGCCAGCAGCCAAGGGGGCTCGTATGGCTACACCTTC.

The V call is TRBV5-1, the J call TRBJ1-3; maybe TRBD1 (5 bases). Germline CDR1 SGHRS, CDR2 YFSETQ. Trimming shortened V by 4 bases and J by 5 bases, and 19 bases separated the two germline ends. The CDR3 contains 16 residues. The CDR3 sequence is CASSRGDGGNRNTIYF. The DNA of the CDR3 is TGCGCCAGCAGCCGAGGGGACGGCGGGAACCGAAACACCATATATTTT.